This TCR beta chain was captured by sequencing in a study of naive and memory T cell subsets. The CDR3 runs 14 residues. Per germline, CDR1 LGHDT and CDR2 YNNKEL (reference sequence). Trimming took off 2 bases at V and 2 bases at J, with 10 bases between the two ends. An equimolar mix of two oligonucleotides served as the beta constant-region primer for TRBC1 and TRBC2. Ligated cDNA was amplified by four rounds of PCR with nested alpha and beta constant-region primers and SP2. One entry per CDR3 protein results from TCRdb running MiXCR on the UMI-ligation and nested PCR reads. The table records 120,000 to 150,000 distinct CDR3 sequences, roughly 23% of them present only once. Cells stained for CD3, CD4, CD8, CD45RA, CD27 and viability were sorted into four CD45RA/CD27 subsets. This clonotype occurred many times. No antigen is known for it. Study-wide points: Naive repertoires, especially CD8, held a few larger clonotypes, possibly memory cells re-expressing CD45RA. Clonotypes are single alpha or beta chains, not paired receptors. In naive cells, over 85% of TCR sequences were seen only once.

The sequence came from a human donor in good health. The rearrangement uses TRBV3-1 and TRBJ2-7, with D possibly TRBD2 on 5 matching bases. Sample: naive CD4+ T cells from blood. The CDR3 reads CASSQSSGAYEQYF. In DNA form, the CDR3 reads TGTGCCAGCAGCCAATCAAGCGGAGCCTACGAGCAGTACTTC.